Listed here is a single T cell receptor beta chain. This CDR3 region has 14 residues. The V gene end was trimmed by 5 bases and the J gene end by 7 bases; junction bases not matched to a gene: 6. Germline-derived CDR1 and CDR2 are SGHTA and FQGTGA. These data originate in a study of blood T cell repertoires in COVID-19. Using immunoSEQ multiplex PCR, the repertoire was profiled, and TCRdb retains in-frame clones only, with some absent. The sample holds about 120,000 clones, over 60% seen once. The rearrangement links TRBV7-3 to TRBJ2-1; 9 bases agree with TRBD1. The clonotype was recovered from a man between 70 and 80 years old with acute or convalescent COVID-19. Sequenced: peripheral blood. CDR3 sequence: CASSQGQGGNEQFF. CDR3 bases: TGTGCCAGCAGCCAGGGACAGGGAGGGAATGAGCAGTTCTTC. Combining the CDR3 with reference TRBV7-3 and TRBJ2-1 gives the whole variable domain GAGVSQTPSNKVTEKGKYVELRCDPISGHTALYWYRQSLGQGPEFLIYFQGTGAADDSGLPNDRFFAVRPEGSVSTLKIQRTERGDSAVYLCASSQGQGGNEQFFGPGTRLTVL.